This TCR beta chain comes out of a study of shared clonotypes between healthy human individuals. The V gene lost 0 bases and the J gene lost 3 bases, with 15 bases spanning the gap. This CDR3 has 16 amino acids. In germline, CDR1 is MGHRA, CDR2 YSYEKL. Deep-level assay runs were performed. This table comes from immunoSEQ multiplex PCR, and its TCRdb copy is limited to in-frame clones, with some not included. The data contain about 1 million clones, 75% to 80% of them seen just once; the ten biggest clones take up around 0.47%. Worth noting for this clone: Its antigen is unknown.

Study-level points and caveats: Around 5% was the fraction of naive CD4 clonotypes found shared across several donors. Donor scarcity curtailed the genetic and exposure-history diversity represented herein.

The sequenced material came from memory CD4+ T cells from PBMCs. Stated subset: CD45RA-negative fraction. The rearrangement joins TRBV4-1 to TRBJ2-7; D possibly matches TRBD1 or TRBD2 (5 bases each). The receptor was isolated from a man younger than 35 in good health. Some clones in this sample may be carry-over from other donors' samples. The CDR3 DNA reads TGCGCCAGCAGCCAAGATATAGGGGACGGAGGCTACGAGCAGTACTTC. The encoded protein is CASSQDIGDGGYEQYF.